What follows describes a single T cell receptor (beta chain). This record belongs to a study of glioma-infiltrating T cells after dendritic cell vaccination. This table comes from immunoSEQ multiplex PCR, and its TCRdb copy is limited to in-frame clones, with some not included. The sample shows tens of thousands of clones, about 84% of them seen only once. CDR1 is MNHEY and CDR2 is SMNVEV in the germline V gene (reference sequence). V was cut by 8 bases and J by 6 bases, with 27 bases left in between. The CDR3 spans 17 residues. None of the glioblastoma patients had an isocitrate dehydrogenase mutation.

V is TRBV27 and J is TRBJ2-3, with D perhaps TRBD2 (8 bases). This clonotype was sampled from a human donor with glioblastoma. The sequencing used blood, collected before dendritic cell vaccination. The CDR3 reads CASFQPGQPRGGDTQYF. CDR3 DNA sequence: TGTGCCAGCTTCCAACCGGGACAGCCGCGCGGGGGGGATACGCAGTATTTT.